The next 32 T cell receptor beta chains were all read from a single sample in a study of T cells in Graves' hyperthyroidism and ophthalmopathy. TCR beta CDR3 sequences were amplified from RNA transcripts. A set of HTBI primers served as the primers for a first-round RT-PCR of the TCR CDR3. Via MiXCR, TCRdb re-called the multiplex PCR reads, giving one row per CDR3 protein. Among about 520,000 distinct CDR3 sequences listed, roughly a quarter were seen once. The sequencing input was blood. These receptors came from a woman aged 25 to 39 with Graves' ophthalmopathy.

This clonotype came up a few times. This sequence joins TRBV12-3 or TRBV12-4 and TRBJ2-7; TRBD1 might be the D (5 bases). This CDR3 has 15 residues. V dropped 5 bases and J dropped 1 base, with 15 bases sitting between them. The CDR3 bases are TGTGCCAGCAGTCCCCTGGACATGGCTTCCTACGAGCAGTACTTC. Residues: CASSPLDMASYEQYF.

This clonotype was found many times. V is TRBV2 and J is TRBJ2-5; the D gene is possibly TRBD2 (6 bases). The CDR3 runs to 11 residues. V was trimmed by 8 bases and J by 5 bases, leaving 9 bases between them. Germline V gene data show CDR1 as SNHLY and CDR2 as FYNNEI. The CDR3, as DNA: TGTGCCAGCCGGAGGGAGGAGACCCAGTACTTC. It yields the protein CASRREETQYF.

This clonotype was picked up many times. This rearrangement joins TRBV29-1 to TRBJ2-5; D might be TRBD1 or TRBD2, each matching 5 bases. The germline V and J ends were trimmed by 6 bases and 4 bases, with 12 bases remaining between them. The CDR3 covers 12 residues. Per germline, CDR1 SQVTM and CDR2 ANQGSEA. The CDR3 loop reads CSVGRAGETQYF. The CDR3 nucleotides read TGCAGCGTGGGCAGGGCGGGAGAGACCCAGTACTTC.

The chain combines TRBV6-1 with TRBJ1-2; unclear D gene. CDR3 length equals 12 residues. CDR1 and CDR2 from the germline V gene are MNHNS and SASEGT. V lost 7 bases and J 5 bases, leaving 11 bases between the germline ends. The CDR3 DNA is TGTGCCAGCATGGGTAGTCGGTATGGCTACACCTTC. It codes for CASMGSRYGYTF.

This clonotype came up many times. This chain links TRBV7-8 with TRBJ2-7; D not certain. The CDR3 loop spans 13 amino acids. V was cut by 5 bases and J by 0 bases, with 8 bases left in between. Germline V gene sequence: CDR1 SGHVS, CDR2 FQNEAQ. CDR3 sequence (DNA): TGTGCCAGCAGCCCGCCCCTCTCCTACGAGCAGTACTTC. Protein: CASSPPLSYEQYF. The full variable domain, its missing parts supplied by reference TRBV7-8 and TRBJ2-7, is GAGVSQSPRYKVAKRGQDVALRCDPISGHVSLFWYQQALGQGPEFLTYFQNEAQLDKSGLPSDRFFAERPEGSVSTLKIQRTQQEDSAVYLCASSPPLSYEQYFGPGTRLTVT.

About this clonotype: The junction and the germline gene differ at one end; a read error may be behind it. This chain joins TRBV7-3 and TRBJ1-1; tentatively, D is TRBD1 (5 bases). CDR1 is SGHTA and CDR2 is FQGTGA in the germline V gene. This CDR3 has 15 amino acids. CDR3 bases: TGTGCCAGCAGCTTATCCCCCGAAGACAGCACTGAAGCTTTGTTT. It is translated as CASSLSPEDSTEALF.

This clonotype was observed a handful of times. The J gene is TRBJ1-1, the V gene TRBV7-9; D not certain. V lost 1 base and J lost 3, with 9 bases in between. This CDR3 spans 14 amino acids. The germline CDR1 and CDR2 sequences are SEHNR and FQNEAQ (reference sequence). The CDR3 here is CASSLDGLDTEAFF. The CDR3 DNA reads TGTGCCAGCAGCTTAGATGGTTTGGACACTGAAGCTTTCTTT. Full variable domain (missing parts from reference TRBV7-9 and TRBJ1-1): DTGVSQNPRHKITKRGQNVTFRCDPISEHNRLYWYRQTLGQGPEFLTYFQNEAQLEKSRLLSDRFSAERPKGSFSTLEIQRTEQGDSAMYLCASSLDGLDTEAFFGQGTRLTVV.

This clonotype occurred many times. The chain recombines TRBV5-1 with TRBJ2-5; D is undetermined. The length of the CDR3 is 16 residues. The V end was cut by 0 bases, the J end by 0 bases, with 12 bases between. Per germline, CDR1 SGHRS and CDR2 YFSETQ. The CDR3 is CASSLDRDTDQETQYF. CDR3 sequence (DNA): TGCGCCAGCAGCTTGGATCGTGACACCGACCAAGAGACCCAGTACTTC.

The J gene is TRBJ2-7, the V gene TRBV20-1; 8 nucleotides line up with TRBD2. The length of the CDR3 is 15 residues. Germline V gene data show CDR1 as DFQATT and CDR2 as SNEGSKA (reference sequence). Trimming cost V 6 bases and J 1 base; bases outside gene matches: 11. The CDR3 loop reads CSALPTSGTSYEQYF. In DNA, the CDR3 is TGCAGTGCCCTCCCCACTAGCGGAACTTCCTACGAGCAGTACTTC.

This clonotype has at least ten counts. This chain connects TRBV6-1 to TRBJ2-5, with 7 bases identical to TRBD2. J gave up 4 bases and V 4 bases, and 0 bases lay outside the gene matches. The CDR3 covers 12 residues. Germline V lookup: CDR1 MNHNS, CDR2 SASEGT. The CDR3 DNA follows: TGTGCCAGCAGTGGGGGGGGAGAGACCCAGTACTTC. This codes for CASSGGGETQYF.

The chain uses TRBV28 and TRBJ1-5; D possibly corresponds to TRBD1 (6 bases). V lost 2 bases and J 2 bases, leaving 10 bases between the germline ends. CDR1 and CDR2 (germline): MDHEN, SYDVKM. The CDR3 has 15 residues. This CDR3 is CASSLGWTGNQPQHF. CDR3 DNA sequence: TGTGCCAGCAGTTTAGGCTGGACAGGCAATCAGCCCCAGCATTTT.

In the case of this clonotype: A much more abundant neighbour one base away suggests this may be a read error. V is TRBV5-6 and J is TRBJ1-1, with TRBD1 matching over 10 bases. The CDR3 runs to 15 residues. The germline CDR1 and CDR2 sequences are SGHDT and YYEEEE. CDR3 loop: CATRRRGQGKTEACF. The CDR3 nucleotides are TGTGCCACGCGCCGGAGGGGACAGGGGAAGACTGAAGCTTGCTTT.

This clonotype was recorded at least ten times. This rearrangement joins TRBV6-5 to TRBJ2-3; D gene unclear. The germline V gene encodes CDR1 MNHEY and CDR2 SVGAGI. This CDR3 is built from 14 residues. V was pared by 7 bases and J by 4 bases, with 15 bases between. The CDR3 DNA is TGTGCCAGCACCCCAGGAGCGTTTGCAGATACGCAGTATTTT. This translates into CASTPGAFADTQYF.

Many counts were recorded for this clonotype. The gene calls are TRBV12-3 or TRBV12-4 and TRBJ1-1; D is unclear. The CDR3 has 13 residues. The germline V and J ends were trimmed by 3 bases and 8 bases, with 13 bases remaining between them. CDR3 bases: TGTGCCAGCAGTTTCCCCAACAGTCGAGAAGCTTTCTTT. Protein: CASSFPNSREAFF.

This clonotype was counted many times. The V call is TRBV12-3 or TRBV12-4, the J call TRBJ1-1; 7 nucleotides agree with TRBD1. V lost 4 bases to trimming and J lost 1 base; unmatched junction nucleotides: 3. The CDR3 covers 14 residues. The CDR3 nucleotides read TGTGCCAGCAGTTGGGACAGATCGAACACTGAAGCTTTCTTT. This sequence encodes CASSWDRSNTEAFF.

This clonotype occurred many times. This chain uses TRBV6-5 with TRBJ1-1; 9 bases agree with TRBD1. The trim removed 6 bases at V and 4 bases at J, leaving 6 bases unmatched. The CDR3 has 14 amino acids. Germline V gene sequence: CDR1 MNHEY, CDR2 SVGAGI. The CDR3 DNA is TGTGCCAGCAGCCACCTGACAGGGGGCACTGAAGCTTTCTTT. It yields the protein CASSHLTGGTEAFF.

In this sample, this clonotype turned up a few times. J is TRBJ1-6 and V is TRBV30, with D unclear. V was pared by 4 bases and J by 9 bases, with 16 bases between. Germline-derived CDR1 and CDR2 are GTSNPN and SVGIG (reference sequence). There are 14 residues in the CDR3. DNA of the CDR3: TGTGCCTGGACATCAGCAAACGGGTCTTCACCCCTCCACTTT. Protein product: CAWTSANGSSPLHF.

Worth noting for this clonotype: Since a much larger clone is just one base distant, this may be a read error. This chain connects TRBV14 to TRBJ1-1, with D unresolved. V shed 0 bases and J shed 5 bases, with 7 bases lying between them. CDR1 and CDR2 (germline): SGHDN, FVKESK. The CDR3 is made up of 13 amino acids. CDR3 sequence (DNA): TGTGCCAGCAGCCAAGACTTGCAGACTGAAGCTTTCTTT. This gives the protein CASSQDLQTEAFF.

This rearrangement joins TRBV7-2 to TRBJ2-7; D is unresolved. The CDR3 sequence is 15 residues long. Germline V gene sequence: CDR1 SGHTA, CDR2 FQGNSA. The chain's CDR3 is CASSLGSAFPNEQDV. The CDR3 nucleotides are TGTGCCAGCAGCTTAGGATCAGCGTTCCCCAACGAGCAGGACGTC.

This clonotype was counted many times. The CDR3 spells CASSPSGPNSPLHF. CDR3 DNA sequence: TGTGCCAGCAGCCCGTCTGGGCCTAATTCACCCCTCCACTTT. V usage is TRBV11-2 and J usage is TRBJ1-6, with unresolved D. The CDR3 is 14 amino acids. Germline V CDR1 and CDR2: SGHAT, FQNNGV. Trimming pared 5 bases from V and 6 bases from J, leaving 11 bases between.

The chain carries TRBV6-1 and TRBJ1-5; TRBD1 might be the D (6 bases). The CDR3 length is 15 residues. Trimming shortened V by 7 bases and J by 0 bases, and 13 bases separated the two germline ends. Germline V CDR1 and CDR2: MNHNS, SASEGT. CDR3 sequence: CASTKGVGSNQPQHF. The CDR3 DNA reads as TGTGCCAGCACCAAGGGGGTGGGTAGCAATCAGCCCCAGCATTTT.

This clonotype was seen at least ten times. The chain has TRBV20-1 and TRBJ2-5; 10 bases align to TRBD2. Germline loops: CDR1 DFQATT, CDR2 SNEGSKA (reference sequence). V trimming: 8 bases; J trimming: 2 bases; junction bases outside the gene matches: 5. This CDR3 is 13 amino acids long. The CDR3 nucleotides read TGCAGTTATAGCGGGGGGACGCAAGAGACCCAGTACTTC. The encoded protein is CSYSGGTQETQYF.

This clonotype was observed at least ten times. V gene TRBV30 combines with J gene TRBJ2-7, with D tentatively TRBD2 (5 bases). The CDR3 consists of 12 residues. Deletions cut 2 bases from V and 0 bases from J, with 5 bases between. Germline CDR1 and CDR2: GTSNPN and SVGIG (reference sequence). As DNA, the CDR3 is TGTGCCTGGAGTCGGGGCTCCTACGAGCAGTACTTC. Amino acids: CAWSRGSYEQYF.

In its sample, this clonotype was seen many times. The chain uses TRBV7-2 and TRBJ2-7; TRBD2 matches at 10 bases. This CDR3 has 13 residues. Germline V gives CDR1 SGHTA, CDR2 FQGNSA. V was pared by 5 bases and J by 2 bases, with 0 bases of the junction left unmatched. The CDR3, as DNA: TGTGCCAGCAGCAGCGGGGGGGCCTACGAGCAGTACTTC. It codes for CASSSGGAYEQYF.

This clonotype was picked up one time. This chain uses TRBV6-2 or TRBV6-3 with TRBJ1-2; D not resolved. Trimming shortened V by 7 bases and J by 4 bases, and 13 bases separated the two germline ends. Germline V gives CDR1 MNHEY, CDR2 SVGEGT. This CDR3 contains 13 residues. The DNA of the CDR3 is TGTGCCAGCACCACGGTGGTCCTCTATGGCTACACCTTC. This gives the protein CASTTVVLYGYTF.

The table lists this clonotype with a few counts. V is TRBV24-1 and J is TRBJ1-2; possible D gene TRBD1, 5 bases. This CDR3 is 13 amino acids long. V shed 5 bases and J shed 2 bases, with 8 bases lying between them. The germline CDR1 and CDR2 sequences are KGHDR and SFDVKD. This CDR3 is CATSVGQNYGYTF. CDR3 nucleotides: TGTGCCACCAGTGTTGGACAAAACTATGGCTACACCTTC.

The CDR3 loop is CASSSDPRLETQYF. The CDR3 coding sequence is TGTGCCAGCAGCTCAGACCCTAGACTAGAGACCCAGTACTTC. V is TRBV7-2 and J is TRBJ2-5; D is undetermined. The CDR3 extends over 14 amino acids. Germline CDR1 reads SGHTA; CDR2 reads FQGNSA. Between the trimmed V and J ends, which lost 4 bases and 4 bases, there was a span of 13 bases.

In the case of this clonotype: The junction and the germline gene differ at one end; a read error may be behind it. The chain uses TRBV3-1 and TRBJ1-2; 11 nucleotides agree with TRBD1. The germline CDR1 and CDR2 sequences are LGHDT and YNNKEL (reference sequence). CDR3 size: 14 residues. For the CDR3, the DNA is TGTGCCATCAGCCTGACGGACAGGGGGCACGGCTACACCTTC. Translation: CAISLTDRGHGYTF.

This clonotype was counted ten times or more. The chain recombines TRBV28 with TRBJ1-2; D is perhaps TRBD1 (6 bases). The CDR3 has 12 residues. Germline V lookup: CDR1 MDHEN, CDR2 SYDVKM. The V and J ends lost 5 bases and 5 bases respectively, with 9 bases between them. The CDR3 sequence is CASSQDRYGYTF. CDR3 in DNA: TGTGCCAGCAGTCAGGACAGATATGGCTACACCTTC.

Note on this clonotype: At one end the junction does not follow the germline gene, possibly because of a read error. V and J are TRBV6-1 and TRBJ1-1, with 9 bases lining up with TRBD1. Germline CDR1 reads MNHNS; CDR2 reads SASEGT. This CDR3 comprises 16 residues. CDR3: CASGERGTGFTIEAFF. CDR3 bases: TGTGCCAGCGGTGAACGTGGGACAGGGTTTACGATTGAAGCTTTCTTT.

The CDR3 region is CSAGVGGVGNTIYF. CDR3 bases: TGCAGTGCTGGGGTGGGAGGGGTCGGAAACACCATATATTTT. The chain joins TRBV20-1 to TRBJ1-3; D may be TRBD1 (5 bases). V was cut by 5 bases and J by 4 bases, with 15 bases left in between. Germline values: CDR1 DFQATT, CDR2 SNEGSKA (reference sequence). The CDR3 is 14 residues long.

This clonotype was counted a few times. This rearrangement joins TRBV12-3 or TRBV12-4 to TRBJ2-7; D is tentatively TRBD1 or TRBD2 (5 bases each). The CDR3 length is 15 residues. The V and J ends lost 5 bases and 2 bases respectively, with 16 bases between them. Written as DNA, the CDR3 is TGTGCCAGCAGTCTAACGGGGCAGAGGACCTACGAGCAGTACTTC. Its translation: CASSLTGQRTYEQYF.